This TCR beta chain is from a study of shared clonotypes between healthy human individuals. This clone has a single count. The study ran the assay at deep level. Libraries were prepared by immunoSEQ multiplex PCR; TCRdb keeps only in-frame clonotypes and omits some of them. The sample has 2 million or so clones, 85% to 95% seen once. This CDR3 is built from 15 residues. The ends were cut back, 4 bases at V and 4 bases at J, with 19 bases in the middle. Germline V lookup: CDR1 SQVTM, CDR2 ANQGSEA. Only CD45RO-negative cells positively selected for CCR7 counted as naive CD8 cells, so terminally differentiated effector memory CD45RA+ cells were excluded.

This sequence was found in a man aged 18 to 35 in good health. Specimen: naive CD8+ T cells sorted from blood. The chain is built from TRBV29-1 and TRBJ1-1; possible D gene TRBD1, 5 bases. CDR3 coding DNA: TGCAGCGTTGTAGGGGAATTTAAAGAATCCACTGAAGCTTTCTTT. Its translation: CSVVGEFKESTEAFF. Together with reference TRBV29-1 and TRBJ1-1, the CDR3 gives the full variable domain: SAVISQKPSRDICQRGTSLTIQCQVDSQVTMMFWYRQQPGQSLTLIATANQGSEATYESGFVIDKFPISRPNLTFSTLTVSNMSPEDSSIYLCSVVGEFKESTEAFFGQGTRLTVV.